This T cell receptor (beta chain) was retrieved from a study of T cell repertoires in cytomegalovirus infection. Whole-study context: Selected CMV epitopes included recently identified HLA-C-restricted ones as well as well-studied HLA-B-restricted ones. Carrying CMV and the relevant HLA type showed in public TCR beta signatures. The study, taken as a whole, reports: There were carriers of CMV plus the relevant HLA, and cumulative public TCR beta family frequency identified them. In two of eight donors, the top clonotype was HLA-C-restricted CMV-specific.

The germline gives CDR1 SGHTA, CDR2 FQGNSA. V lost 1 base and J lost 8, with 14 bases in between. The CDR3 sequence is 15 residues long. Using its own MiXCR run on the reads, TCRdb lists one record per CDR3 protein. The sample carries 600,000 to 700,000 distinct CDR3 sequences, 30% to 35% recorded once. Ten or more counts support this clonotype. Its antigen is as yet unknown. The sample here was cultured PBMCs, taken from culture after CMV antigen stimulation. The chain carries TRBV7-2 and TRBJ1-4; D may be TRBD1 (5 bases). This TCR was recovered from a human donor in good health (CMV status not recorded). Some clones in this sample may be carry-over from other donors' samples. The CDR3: CASSLEAGFEEKLFF. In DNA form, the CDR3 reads TGTGCCAGCAGCTTAGAAGCAGGGTTTGAGGAAAAACTGTTTTTT. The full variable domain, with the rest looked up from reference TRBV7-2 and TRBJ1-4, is GAGVSQSPSNKVTEKGKDVELRCDPISGHTALYWYRQSLGQGLEFLIYFQGNSAPDKSGLPSDRFSAERTGGSVSTLTIQRTQQEDSAVYLCASSLEAGFEEKLFFGSGTQLSVL.